Sequencing of this TCR beta chain was carried out in a study of OX40 agonist ivuxolimab in advanced cancers. Study results and limitations: Also present in some nonresponders was a low level of normalized T-cell clonal expansion. Expanded clones belonging to CD8+ T cells outnumbered, on average, those of CD4+. CD4+ and CD8+ blood T cells expanded clonally by week 6 at 0.1 to 3.0 mg/kg.

Trimming took off 3 bases at V and 0 bases at J, with 9 bases between the two ends. Germline values: CDR1 SNHLY, CDR2 FYNNEI. This CDR3 region has 14 residues. In the case of this clone: Its antigen is not identified.

The data were produced by immunoSEQ multiplex PCR, yet TCRdb's version contains in-frame clones alone and is incomplete. The sample has about 89,000 clones; about 88% are singletons. The chain recombines TRBV2 with TRBJ2-7; D not resolved. The sample was CD4+ or CD8+ T cells sorted from blood, taken in a trial of the OX40 agonist ivuxolimab. The sequence derives from an adult with an advanced solid tumor such as melanoma, head and neck, liver or kidney cancer. CDR3 protein: CASSEAGSSYEQYF. In DNA, the CDR3 is TGTGCCAGCAGTGAGGCAGGCAGCTCCTACGAGCAGTACTTC.